Following are 24 T cell receptor beta chains from one sample sequenced in a study of shared clonotypes between healthy human individuals. The assay was immunoSEQ multiplex PCR, and TCRdb's table has in-frame clones only and misses some. Among about 480,000 clones, 60% to 80% were seen once, and the ten largest hold 12%. The sample taken for sequencing was PBMCs. The receptors were sampled from a woman in her 40s in good health. Some clones in this sample may be carry-over from other donors' samples.

This clone was counted at least ten times. The J gene is TRBJ2-6, the V gene TRBV5-1; unclear D gene. Trimming left V 3 bases short and J 0 bases short, with 7 bases between. Germline values: CDR1 SGHRS, CDR2 YFSETQ. The CDR3 loop spans 15 amino acids. The CDR3 sequence is CASSSKNSGANVLTF. The DNA for the CDR3 is TGCGCCAGCAGCTCTAAAAACTCTGGGGCCAACGTCCTGACTTTC.

The chain combines TRBV18 with TRBJ2-5; no clear D gene. V shed 6 bases and J shed 5 bases, with 10 bases lying between them. Germline loops: CDR1 KGHSH, CDR2 LQKENI. The CDR3 loop spans 12 amino acids. CDR3: CASSIVSETQYF. The CDR3 DNA reads as TGTGCCAGCTCTATAGTGTCGGAGACCCAGTACTTC.

This clone came up a few times. V and J are TRBV11-2 and TRBJ2-7, with 8 bases identical to TRBD1. The germline gives CDR1 SGHAT, CDR2 FQNNGV. CDR3 length: 15 residues. The V and J ends lost 1 base and 4 bases, in that order; junction bases with no gene match: 6. The CDR3 sequence is CASSLASDRVYEQYF. CDR3 bases: TGTGCCAGCAGCTTAGCGTCGGACAGGGTATACGAGCAGTACTTC.

The chain is built from TRBV28 and TRBJ2-7; TRBD2 matches 8 bases. The CDR3 runs 12 residues. With 6 bases clipped from V and 5 bases from J, the junction kept 3 bases outside the gene matches. Germline V gene sequence: CDR1 MDHEN, CDR2 SYDVKM. The DNA for the CDR3 is TGTGCCAGCAGGACCGGGAGGGACGAGCAGTACTTC. Translating gives CASRTGRDEQYF.

On this clone itself: The junction departs from germline at one end; a sequencing error may be responsible. The rearrangement uses TRBV5-4 and TRBJ2-5, with 9 bases that match TRBD1. The CDR3 runs to 15 residues. Germline V gives CDR1 SGHNT, CDR2 YYREEE (reference sequence). The CDR3 DNA follows: TGTGCCAGCATCGAAGCCGGGACAGGGAAAGAGACCCAGCACTTC. Residues: CASIEAGTGKETQHF.

The genes are TRBV9 and TRBJ2-5, with 7 bases lining up with TRBD2. The CDR3 covers 14 residues. The germline CDR1 and CDR2 sequences are SGDLS and YYNGEE. V was clipped by 3 bases and J by 2 bases; unmatched bases: 4. The CDR3 sequence is CASSETSEQETQYF. CDR3 DNA sequence: TGTGCCAGCAGCGAAACTAGCGAGCAAGAGACCCAGTACTTC.

The chain employs TRBV7-2 and TRBJ1-2; D gene ambiguous. Per germline, CDR1 SGHTA and CDR2 FQGNSA. This CDR3 region has 13 residues. V was cut by 5 bases and J by 4 bases, with 11 bases left in between. The CDR3 spells CASSREGLYGYTF. The DNA for the CDR3 is TGTGCCAGCAGCCGAGAGGGCCTCTATGGCTACACCTTC.

The chain employs TRBV7-8 and TRBJ2-5, with D possibly TRBD2 on 7 matching bases. Germline values: CDR1 SGHVS, CDR2 FQNEAQ. V was shortened by 6 bases and J by 7 bases, with 9 bases between the two germline ends. This CDR3 contains 11 residues. CDR3: CASRGGGTQYF. In DNA, the CDR3 is TGTGCCAGCAGAGGGGGGGGGACCCAGTACTTC.

This clone has at least ten counts. This chain links TRBV5-1 with TRBJ2-5; 8 positions match TRBD1. CDR1 SGHRS and CDR2 YFSETQ come from the germline V gene. The CDR3 has 17 residues. The junction had 12 bases not matched to a gene; V was cut back by 1 base and J by 4 bases. The chain's CDR3 is CASSLRPGQGLGETQYF. CDR3 sequence (DNA): TGCGCCAGCAGCTTGCGGCCTGGACAGGGATTGGGAGAGACCCAGTACTTC.

This chain links TRBV9 with TRBJ1-1; D possibly corresponds to TRBD1 (6 bases). Germline lookup yields CDR1 SGDLS and CDR2 YYNGEE. V was clipped by 7 bases and J by 4 bases, with 14 bases between them. The CDR3 totals 13 residues. CDR3 protein: CASSTTGTTEAFF. The CDR3 nucleotides read TGTGCCAGCTCGACGACAGGAACCACTGAAGCTTTCTTT.

This chain uses TRBV14 with TRBJ2-3; no definite D call. The V end lost 0 bases, the J end lost 2 bases, and 6 bases lay between the germline ends. CDR3 length: 14 amino acids. Germline CDR1 is SGHDN and CDR2 is FVKESK. CDR3 protein: CASSQESVTDTQYF. Written as DNA, the CDR3 is TGTGCCAGCAGCCAAGAATCAGTCACAGATACGCAGTATTTT.

The V and J genes are TRBV28 and TRBJ1-5; 12 bases fit TRBD1. Per germline, CDR1 MDHEN and CDR2 SYDVKM. The CDR3 has 22 amino acids. This chain's CDR3 is CARYNPILGGGQGAQIGQPQHF. The CDR3 DNA is TGTGCTCGCTATAACCCAATTCTTGGTGGGGGACAGGGGGCGCAGATAGGGCAGCCCCAGCATTTT.

The rearrangement joins TRBV5-4 to TRBJ1-2; D is uncertain. V dropped 0 bases and J dropped 8 bases, with 8 bases sitting between them. Germline-derived CDR1 and CDR2 are SGHNT and YYREEE (reference sequence). The CDR3 totals 12 residues. CDR3 DNA: TGTGCCAGCAGCTTGGAAGGGCTCGGCTACACCTTC. Amino acids: CASSLEGLGYTF. Drawing the rest from reference TRBV5-4 and TRBJ1-2, the complete variable domain is ETGVTQSPTHLIKTRGQQVTLRCSSQSGHNTVSWYQQALGQGPQFIFQYYREEENGRGNFPPRFSGLQFPNYSSELNVNALELDDSALYLCASSLEGLGYTFGSGTRLTVV.

This rearrangement joins TRBV30 to TRBJ2-1; 15 nucleotides line up with TRBD2. CDR3 length equals 16 residues. Trimming cost V 4 bases and J 7 bases; bases outside gene matches: 8. Germline V gene sequence: CDR1 GTSNPN, CDR2 SVGIG (reference sequence). In nucleotides, the CDR3 is TGTGCCTGGAACCCGGGACTAGCGGGAGGCAGGAATGAGCAGTTCTTC. Residues: CAWNPGLAGGRNEQFF.

J is TRBJ2-5 and V is TRBV29-1; 12 nucleotides line up with TRBD2. The CDR3 sequence is 15 residues long. Germline V gene sequence: CDR1 SQVTM, CDR2 ANQGSEA. The V segment lost 5 bases and the J segment 5 bases; nucleotides outside the gene matches: 9. The CDR3 region has the DNA TGCAGCGTTTCCGGACTAGCGGGACTACAGGAGACCCAGTACTTC. Translating gives CSVSGLAGLQETQYF.

The CDR3 region is CASSFRDSRWEQYF. CDR3 nucleotide sequence: TGTGCCAGCAGCTTCCGTGACAGTCGGTGGGAGCAGTACTTC. The chain is built from TRBV5-8 and TRBJ2-7; D perhaps matches TRBD1 (5 bases). The germline gives CDR1 SGHTS, CDR2 YDEGEE. V lost 2 bases, J lost 7 bases, and 16 bases lay in between. The CDR3 is 14 residues long.

Of note for this clone: A far larger clone is one nucleotide away, so this likely arose from a read error. The J gene is TRBJ1-1, the V gene TRBV28; 11 nucleotides align to TRBD1. The CDR3 runs to 14 residues. The trim removed 6 bases at V and 4 bases at J, leaving 4 bases unmatched. Germline V CDR1 and CDR2: MDHEN, SYDVKM. CDR3: CASSSGTGGTEAFF. CDR3 DNA: TGTGCCAGCAGCTCCGGGACAGGGGGCACTGAAGCTTTCTTT.

The J gene is TRBJ2-5, the V gene TRBV4-2, with a tentative D call TRBD2 (5 bases). CDR3 length equals 16 residues. Trimming left V 1 base short and J 5 bases short, with 17 bases between. Germline CDR1 reads LGHNA; CDR2 reads YNFKEQ. CDR3 region: CASSQGGREWRETQYF. In DNA, the CDR3 is TGTGCCAGCAGCCAAGGAGGTAGGGAGTGGAGGGAGACCCAGTACTTC.

The V gene is TRBV4-3, the J gene TRBJ1-3; tentatively, D is TRBD1 (5 bases). This CDR3 is built from 15 residues. V shed 1 base and J shed 2 bases, with 9 bases lying between them. CDR1 and CDR2 (germline): LGHNA, YSLEER. The CDR3 is CASSQVRDPGNTIYF. DNA for the CDR3: TGCGCCAGCAGCCAAGTCAGGGATCCTGGAAACACCATATATTTT.

CDR3 loop: CASSPRTGDNEQYF. The CDR3 DNA is TGCGCCAGCAGCCCCCGGACAGGGGACAACGAGCAGTACTTC. The chain is built from TRBV4-1 and TRBJ2-7; 9 bases match TRBD1. The CDR3 spans 14 residues. The germline CDR1 and CDR2 sequences are MGHRA and YSYEKL. Trimming removed 4 bases from V and 5 bases from J; junction bases left unmatched: 6.

V usage is TRBV6-5 and J usage is TRBJ2-5; 7 positions match TRBD1. The better agreement between TRBJ2-7 and the DNA end casts doubt on the J call. CDR3 length: 14 residues. Germline CDR1 is MNHEY and CDR2 is SVGAGI. CDR3 sequence: CASHPDRDSYEQYF. The CDR3 DNA reads as TGTGCCAGCCACCCAGACAGGGACTCCTACGAGCAGTACTTC.

The chain carries TRBV18 and TRBJ2-1; 9 bases line up with TRBD2. The length of the CDR3 is 16 residues. Germline CDR1 is KGHSH and CDR2 is LQKENI. J gave up 3 bases and V 1 base, and 4 bases lay outside the gene matches. The CDR3 DNA is TGTGCCAGCTCACCACGGGTTAGCGGGGGCTACAATGAGCAGTTCTTC. Amino acid sequence: CASSPRVSGGYNEQFF.

This chain links TRBV7-9 with TRBJ1-2, with D hard to call. Trimming stripped 2 bases from V and 4 bases from J, with 17 bases between. CDR1 SEHNR and CDR2 FQNEAQ come from the germline V gene (reference sequence). This CDR3 is 16 amino acids long. Here the CDR3 reads CASSLSLRGQAYGYTF. In DNA, the CDR3 is TGTGCCAGCAGCTTAAGTTTGCGCGGCCAGGCCTATGGCTACACCTTC.

This clone was counted only a few times. The V and J genes are TRBV30 and TRBJ1-5; TRBD1 matches at 8 bases. CDR1 and CDR2 (germline): GTSNPN, SVGIG (reference sequence). Trimming took 0 bases from V and 2 from J; bases not matched to a gene: 3. The CDR3 consists of 15 residues. CDR3 coding DNA: TGTGCCTGGAGTGTTGGGACAGGCCGCAATCAGCCCCAGCATTTT. Its translation is CAWSVGTGRNQPQHF.